This TCR beta chain was sequenced in a study of spatial heterogeneity in lung cancer. Study summary: Raw reads showed each unique TCR and UMI combination turning up more than ten times on average.

This clonotype was seen at least ten times. The germline gives CDR1 SGHVS, CDR2 FNYEAQ. The CDR3 extends over 18 amino acids. V lost 0 bases, J lost 2 bases, and 20 bases lay in between. Stated time point: sample taken at primary tumor resection. Unsorted samples of tumor, nontumor lung or frozen PBMC had their whole RNA sequenced. Samples were obtained from more than 70 donors, all untreated early-stage non-small cell lung cancer patients. TCRdb called the 5' RACE reads again in MiXCR, with one record for every CDR3 protein. The repertoire holds about 39,000 distinct CDR3 sequences, 5.8% seen once, with approximately 10% in the top ten.

The chain is built from TRBV7-6 and TRBJ2-7; D gene unclear. This receptor was taken from a male donor with early-stage non-small cell lung cancer. Source: PBMCs, taken at surgery. The chain's CDR3 is CASSLAWRQTRGTYEQYF. DNA for the CDR3: TGTGCCAGCAGCTTAGCGTGGCGTCAGACGAGAGGTACCTACGAGCAGTACTTC.